This is a list of T cell receptor beta chains from one sample in a study of metastatic and nonmetastatic thyroid tumors. MiXCR was used by TCRdb to re-call the PCR reads. Altogether about 11,000 clones are present, roughly 30% being singletons, with the ten largest covering about 16%. Sequenced sample: tumor tissue. Receptors were obtained from a female donor with papillary thyroid cancer or a benign thyroid nodule (not recorded which). Some clones in this sample may be carry-over from other donors' samples. CDR3s include the opening cysteine and the closing phenylalanine or tryptophan. Each record gives: clone size, J gene, V gene, D gene, CDR3 protein, CDR3 DNA. A D gene is named only where the DNA matches it firmly. Where a row states a size, it is once, few, many or the class of an expanded clone; other rows omit it.

size: many
J: TRBJ2-4
V: TRBV11-1
D: NA
CDR3: CASSSNPTGWFDPPKNIQYF
DNA: TGTGCCAGCAGCTCGAACCCCACCGGATGGTTCGACCCTCCCAAAAACATTCAGTACTTC

size: once
J: TRBJ2-3
V: TRBV20-1
D: TRBD2
CDR3: CSALGRGADTQYF
DNA: TGCAGTGCTCTGGGGAGGGGAGCAGATACGCAGTATTTT

size: few
J: TRBJ1-1
V: TRBV12-3/TRBV12-4
D: NA
CDR3: CASSFGQKNTEAFF
DNA: TGTGCCAGCAGTTTTGGACAGAAGAACACTGAAGCTTTCTTT

size: few
J: TRBJ2-7
V: TRBV7-2
D: NA
CDR3: CASSFAGSYIAEQYF
DNA: TGTGCCAGCAGCTTCGCGGGGAGTTATATCGCCGAGCAGTACTTC

size: once
J: TRBJ2-5
V: TRBV3-1
D: TRBD2
CDR3: CASSQGSGTVGETQYF
DNA: TGTGCCAGCAGCCAAGGTAGCGGGACGGTTGGGGAGACCCAGTACTTC

size: few
J: TRBJ2-2
V: TRBV28
D: TRBD1
CDR3: CASSLWDRGDTGELFF
DNA: TGTGCCAGCAGTTTATGGGACAGGGGTGACACCGGGGAGCTGTTTTTT

size: NA
J: TRBJ1-2
V: TRBV6-1
D: NA
CDR3: CASRGTGFASSYTF
DNA: TGTGCCAGCAGGGGTACAGGGTTTGCTTCTAGCTACACCTTC

size: NA
J: TRBJ2-5
V: TRBV12-3/TRBV12-4
D: NA
CDR3: CASSRLGGGAETQYF
DNA: TGTGCCAGCAGTCGGTTGGGCGGAGGGGCAGAGACCCAGTACTTC

size: NA
J: TRBJ1-3
V: TRBV13
D: TRBD1
CDR3: CASSLRGPGNTIYF
DNA: TGTGCCAGCAGTCTCAGGGGGCCTGGAAACACCATATATTTT

size: few
J: TRBJ1-2
V: TRBV24-1
D: TRBD1
CDR3: CATSETDRGFDGYTF
DNA: TGTGCCACCAGTGAGACCGACAGGGGGTTCGATGGCTACACCTTC

size: medium-sized
J: TRBJ2-3
V: TRBV3-1
D: NA
CDR3: CAAGDTQYF
DNA: TGTGCGGCGGGGGATACGCAGTATTTT

size: medium-sized
J: TRBJ2-2
V: TRBV19
D: NA
CDR3: CASSILDSSYGELFF
DNA: TGTGCCAGTAGTATCCTCGACAGTTCATACGGGGAGCTGTTTTTT

size: many
J: TRBJ1-5
V: TRBV4-1
D: TRBD1
CDR3: CASSLTTGGFNQPQHF
DNA: TGCGCCAGCAGCCTAACAACAGGGGGCTTCAATCAGCCCCAGCATTTT

size: NA
J: TRBJ2-1
V: TRBV20-1
D: NA
CDR3: CSAPTRFEQFF
DNA: TGCAGTGCTCCCACAAGGTTCGAGCAGTTCTTC

size: few
J: TRBJ2-7
V: TRBV6-1
D: TRBD2
CDR3: CASSSTSGGAYEQYF
DNA: TGTGCCAGCAGTTCCACTAGCGGAGGGGCCTACGAGCAGTACTTC

size: NA
J: TRBJ2-7
V: TRBV18
D: NA
CDR3: CASSPRGRSAYEQYF
DNA: TGTGCCAGCTCACCACGAGGCAGGTCTGCCTACGAGCAGTACTTC

size: many
J: TRBJ1-1
V: TRBV4-2
D: NA
CDR3: CASSQESVYIGTEAFF
DNA: TGTGCCAGCAGCCAAGAATCGGTGTATATAGGCACTGAAGCTTTCTTT

size: medium-sized
J: TRBJ1-2
V: TRBV20-1
D: TRBD1
CDR3: CSAERPGQGFGYTF
DNA: TGCAGTGCTGAACGACCGGGACAGGGATTTGGCTACACCTTC

size: NA
J: TRBJ2-7
V: TRBV3-1
D: TRBD1
CDR3: CASSQAGQGAYEQYF
DNA: TGTGCCAGCAGCCAAGCCGGACAGGGCGCATACGAGCAGTACTTC

size: medium-sized
J: TRBJ1-6
V: TRBV27
D: TRBD1
CDR3: CADRDSGNSPLHF
DNA: TGTGCCGACCGGGACAGTGGGAATTCACCCCTCCACTTT

size: few
J: TRBJ1-5
V: TRBV28
D: TRBD1
CDR3: CASSFDRARSNQPQHF
DNA: TGTGCCAGCAGTTTTGACAGGGCACGGAGCAATCAGCCCCAGCATTTT

size: medium-sized
J: TRBJ1-2
V: TRBV6-2/TRBV6-3
D: NA
CDR3: CASRSGPEDYGYTF
DNA: TGTGCCAGCAGGTCGGGCCCAGAGGACTATGGCTACACCTTC

size: NA
J: TRBJ2-7
V: TRBV7-2
D: NA
CDR3: CASSHDLGPPYEQYF
DNA: TGTGCCAGCAGCCATGATCTTGGGCCCCCCTACGAGCAGTACTTC

size: NA
J: TRBJ1-1
V: TRBV5-1
D: NA
CDR3: CASSLASVNTEAFF
DNA: TGCGCCAGCAGCTTGGCTTCAGTTAACACTGAAGCTTTCTTT

size: many
J: TRBJ1-2
V: TRBV4-2
D: NA
CDR3: CASSQEDRRIPGPFGYTF
DNA: TGTGCCAGCAGCCAAGAAGACAGAAGGATCCCAGGCCCCTTTGGCTACACCTTC

size: NA
J: TRBJ1-4
V: TRBV5-1
D: TRBD1
CDR3: CASSSQGAGITNEKLFF
DNA: TGCGCCAGCAGCTCACAGGGGGCGGGAATAACTAATGAAAAACTGTTTTTT

size: many
J: TRBJ1-1
V: TRBV10-3
D: NA
CDR3: CAISEFWNTEAFF
DNA: TGTGCCATCAGTGAGTTTTGGAACACTGAAGCTTTCTTT

size: few
J: TRBJ1-2
V: TRBV6-2/TRBV6-3
D: NA
CDR3: CASSWSISGYTF
DNA: TGTGCCAGCAGTTGGTCGATAAGTGGCTACACCTTC

size: medium-sized
J: TRBJ1-4
V: TRBV4-3
D: NA
CDR3: CASSQGVGPKAGKLFF
DNA: TGCGCCAGCAGCCAAGGGGTCGGGCCTAAAGCCGGAAAACTGTTTTTT

size: many
J: TRBJ1-2
V: TRBV28
D: NA
CDR3: CASSSGARGYTF
DNA: TGTGCCAGCAGCTCGGGGGCCCGAGGCTACACCTTC

size: many
J: TRBJ2-7
V: TRBV11-3
D: TRBD1
CDR3: CASSFGQGDEQYF
DNA: TGTGCCAGCAGCTTCGGACAGGGGGACGAGCAGTACTTC

size: few
J: TRBJ2-1
V: TRBV6-1
D: TRBD2
CDR3: CASKGTTNEQFF
DNA: TGTGCCAGCAAAGGGACTACCAATGAGCAGTTCTTC

size: NA
J: TRBJ2-7
V: TRBV3-1
D: NA
CDR3: CASSQSRGFEQYF
DNA: TGTGCCAGCAGCCAAAGTCGGGGTTTCGAGCAGTACTTC

size: many
J: TRBJ2-7
V: TRBV5-6
D: NA
CDR3: CASSWTGTRDNYEQYF
DNA: TGTGCCAGCAGCTGGACCGGGACACGGGATAACTACGAGCAGTACTTC